This T cell receptor beta chain appears in the sequencing data of a study of control samples from healthy donors and cancer patients. The protocol was immunoSEQ multiplex PCR, while the TCRdb copy is restricted to in-frame clones and leaves out a portion. This sample has about 94,000 clones, with over 75% found just once. The sample taken for sequencing was blood. The TCR sequence derives from a woman under 30 in good health.

CDR3: CASGLVPGSSYNEQFF. The CDR3 coding sequence is TGTGCTAGTGGTTTGGTACCAGGGAGCTCCTACAATGAGCAGTTCTTC. The J gene is TRBJ2-1, the V gene TRBV12-5; D may match TRBD1 or TRBD2 (5 bases each). Germline CDR1 and CDR2: LGHNT and FRNRAP. The length of the CDR3 is 16 residues. Trimming took off 0 bases at V and 0 bases at J, with 9 bases between the two ends.